Presented here are 9 T cell receptor beta chains from one specimen sequenced in a study of T-cell reconstitution after alpha-beta-depleted transplantation in children. Unique molecular identifiers tagged the TCRbeta library. In TCRdb, the PCR reads were re-called with MiXCR into one record per CDR3 protein. The data hold hundreds of thousands of distinct CDR3 sequences, with more than 20% observed a single time. Sequences were derived from PBMCs, sampled before TCRalphabeta/CD19-depleted stem cell transplant. The receptors derive from a girl aged 2 to 10 with Fanconi anemia, due to receive a stem cell transplant.

This clonotype occurred many times. V usage is TRBV29-1 and J usage is TRBJ2-7; no firm D call. V lost 2 bases and J 5 bases, leaving 4 bases between the germline ends. The CDR3 contains 10 residues. Germline lookup yields CDR1 SQVTM and CDR2 ANQGSEA. The CDR3 is CSVERDEQYF. The CDR3 region has the DNA TGCAGCGTTGAAAGAGACGAGCAGTACTTC.

This clonotype was counted only a few times. V and J are TRBV5-1 and TRBJ2-2; TRBD2 matches 7 bases. This CDR3 comprises 15 residues. The germline V gene has CDR1 SGHRS and CDR2 YFSETQ. V lost 5 bases to trimming and J lost 1 base; unmatched junction nucleotides: 5. This CDR3 reads CASSPGGKNTGELFF. The CDR3 DNA sequence: TGCGCCAGCAGTCCCGGGGGGAAGAACACCGGGGAGCTGTTTTTT.

This clonotype has a count of ten or more. The chain has TRBV20-1 and TRBJ2-3, with D tentatively TRBD2 (6 bases). The CDR3 length is 14 residues. CDR1 and CDR2 (germline): DFQATT, SNEGSKA (reference sequence). The V end was cut by 5 bases, the J end by 0 bases, with 12 bases between. DNA of the CDR3: TGCAGTGCTGGGAGGTCCTTGAGCACAGATACGCAGTATTTT. It specifies CSAGRSLSTDTQYF.

This sequence joins TRBV29-1 and TRBJ1-1; the D is unclear. Germline-derived CDR1 and CDR2 are SQVTM and ANQGSEA. V shed 4 bases and J shed 0 bases, with 9 bases lying between them. This CDR3 spans 13 amino acids. CDR3 in DNA: TGCAGCGTTGTTGAGGGCTTGAACACTGAAGCTTTCTTT. Its protein product is CSVVEGLNTEAFF.

V is TRBV2 and J is TRBJ2-7, with unresolved D. V was trimmed by 6 bases and J by 4 bases, leaving 13 bases between them. CDR3 size: 13 residues. Per germline, CDR1 SNHLY and CDR2 FYNNEI. The DNA of the CDR3 is TGTGCCAGCAGCCCGACTTACTTTTACGAGCAGTACTTC. Translation gives CASSPTYFYEQYF.

This clonotype has ten or more counts. The V gene is TRBV6-5, the J gene TRBJ2-6, with a tentative D call TRBD1 (6 bases). Between the trimmed V and J ends, which lost 4 bases and 4 bases, there was a span of 11 bases. The CDR3 length is 15 residues. Germline values: CDR1 MNHEY, CDR2 SVGAGI. The CDR3 spells CASSSTGTGANVLTF. The CDR3 region has the DNA TGTGCCAGCAGTTCGACAGGCACCGGGGCCAACGTCCTGACTTTC.

This clonotype was found a few times. The chain carries TRBV14 and TRBJ2-7, with D possibly being TRBD1 or TRBD2 (5 bases each). V shed 0 bases and J shed 10 bases, with 13 bases lying between them. The CDR3 length is 13 residues. The germline V gene encodes CDR1 SGHDN and CDR2 FVKESK. This CDR3 reads CASSQDSRGRQYF. The CDR3 nucleotides read TGTGCCAGCAGCCAAGATTCCCGGGGCCGACAGTACTTC.

Ten or more counts support this clonotype. The rearrangement uses TRBV12-3 or TRBV12-4 and TRBJ2-5; D ambiguous. Trimming stripped 5 bases from V and 0 bases from J, with 16 bases between. CDR3 size: 16 residues. The CDR3 here is CASSLHVTAHQETQYF. CDR3 sequence (DNA): TGTGCCAGCAGTCTCCATGTAACGGCCCACCAAGAGACCCAGTACTTC.

This clonotype was counted only a few times. The chain has TRBV20-1 and TRBJ2-1; 15 nucleotides agree with TRBD2. Germline loops: CDR1 DFQATT, CDR2 SNEGSKA (reference sequence). The CDR3 contains 17 residues. V shed 6 bases, J shed 3 bases, and the junction held 9 bases outside the gene matches. The CDR3 protein is CSAPGLAGGSIYNEQFF. CDR3 DNA sequence: TGCAGTGCCCCGGGACTAGCGGGAGGTTCCATCTACAATGAGCAGTTCTTC.